This is a list of T cell receptor beta chains from one sample in a study of early T cells in non-severe SARS-CoV-2 infection. TCRdb reprocessed the 5' RACE reads with MiXCR, giving one entry per CDR3 protein. Among tens of thousands of distinct CDR3 sequences listed, approximately 10% were seen once. Sequenced here: whole blood, sampled at baseline. The receptor set was obtained from an adult who was a healthcare worker with PCR-confirmed SARS-CoV-2 infection or an uninfected control (not recorded which). Each CDR3 is given with its conserved first and last residue. The order of the fields is clone size, D gene, J gene, V gene, CDR3 protein, CDR3 DNA. A D gene is named only where the DNA matches it firmly. Only some rows state a clone size, as once, few, many or a class for expanded clones.

size: few; D: NA; J: TRBJ1-2; V: TRBV6-1; CDR3: CASSEAADGNYGYTF; DNA: TGTGCCAGCAGTGAAGCAGCGGACGGTAACTATGGCTACACCTTC
size: NA; D: NA; J: TRBJ2-1; V: TRBV7-2; CDR3: CASSLAESSYNEQFF; DNA: TGTGCCAGCAGCTTAGCGGAAAGCTCCTACAATGAGCAGTTCTTC
size: NA; D: NA; J: TRBJ1-1; V: TRBV18; CDR3: CASSPSDRNTEAFF; DNA: TGTGCCAGCTCACCATCAGACAGGAACACTGAAGCTTTCTTT
size: NA; D: TRBD2; J: TRBJ2-7; V: TRBV4-1; CDR3: CASSQVAGSSYEQYF; DNA: TGCGCCAGCAGCCAGGTAGCGGGGAGCTCCTACGAGCAGTACTTC
size: NA; D: NA; J: TRBJ1-6; V: TRBV4-3; CDR3: CASSQEITGEWDSPLHF; DNA: TGCGCCAGCAGCCAAGAGATTACGGGGGAATGGGATTCACCCCTCCACTTT
size: few; D: TRBD2; J: TRBJ2-5; V: TRBV20-1; CDR3: CSAIHSGGATQYF; DNA: TGCAGTGCCATCCATAGCGGGGGTGCGACCCAGTACTTC
size: NA; D: NA; J: TRBJ1-2; V: TRBV21-1; CDR3: CASSKSAFEGLYGYTF; DNA: TGTGCCAGCAGCAAATCGGCCTTCGAGGGGCTATATGGCTACACCTTC
size: NA; D: NA; J: TRBJ1-2; V: TRBV12-3/TRBV12-4; CDR3: CASSSQGLRGHNYGYTF; DNA: TGTGCCAGCAGTTCCCAAGGGCTCCGGGGACATAACTATGGCTACACCTTC
size: NA; D: NA; J: TRBJ1-3; V: TRBV7-8; CDR3: CASSSGSGGNTIYF; DNA: TGTGCCAGCAGCTCAGGGTCGGGGGGAAACACCATATATTTT
size: many; D: TRBD1; J: TRBJ1-1; V: TRBV5-4; CDR3: CASSLGQMNTEAFF; DNA: TGTGCCAGCAGCCTGGGACAGATGAACACTGAAGCTTTCTTT
size: few; D: NA; J: TRBJ1-2; V: TRBV29-1; CDR3: CSVDSRGDYGYTF; DNA: TGCAGCGTTGACAGCAGGGGAGACTATGGCTACACCTTC
size: few; D: NA; J: TRBJ2-1; V: TRBV13; CDR3: CASSLRQEHLNEQFF; DNA: TGTGCCAGCAGCTTACGACAGGAGCACCTAAATGAGCAGTTCTTC
size: few; D: NA; J: TRBJ1-3; V: TRBV7-9; CDR3: CASSTLGNTIYF; DNA: TGTGCCAGCAGCACCCTGGGAAACACCATATATTTT
size: NA; D: NA; J: TRBJ2-5; V: TRBV12-3/TRBV12-4; CDR3: CASSLRVSETQYF; DNA: TGTGCCAGCAGTTTAAGGGTGTCGGAGACCCAGTACTTC
size: few; D: TRBD2; J: TRBJ2-2; V: TRBV7-2; CDR3: CASRETSGPTGELFF; DNA: TGTGCCAGCAGGGAAACTAGCGGACCCACCGGGGAGCTGTTTTTT
size: NA; D: NA; J: TRBJ2-1; V: TRBV6-1; CDR3: CASRTVGEQFF; DNA: TGTGCCAGCAGAACCGTAGGAGAGCAGTTCTTC
size: NA; D: TRBD1; J: TRBJ2-7; V: TRBV5-7; CDR3: CASSFPTGGTTSSYEQYF; DNA: TGTGCCAGCAGCTTTCCGACAGGGGGAACGACCTCCTCCTACGAGCAGTACTTC
size: many; D: NA; J: TRBJ2-2; V: TRBV10-3; CDR3: CAISDGWNTGELFF; DNA: TGTGCCATCAGTGACGGGTGGAACACCGGGGAGCTGTTTTTT
size: medium-sized; D: NA; J: TRBJ1-6; V: TRBV5-1; CDR3: CASSPSGGASSYNSPLHF; DNA: TGCGCCAGCAGCCCCTCGGGAGGGGCAAGCTCCTATAATTCACCCCTCCACTTT
size: many; D: NA; J: TRBJ1-5; V: TRBV12-3/TRBV12-4; CDR3: CASSSRPENQPQHF; DNA: TGTGCCAGCTCCTCACGTCCGGAGAATCAGCCCCAGCATTTT
size: NA; D: TRBD2; J: TRBJ2-5; V: TRBV6-5; CDR3: CASSWERGGTETQYF; DNA: TGTGCCAGCAGTTGGGAGCGGGGGGGGACGGAGACCCAGTACTTC
size: NA; D: NA; J: TRBJ2-6; V: TRBV9; CDR3: CASSPRPLYSGANVLTF; DNA: TGTGCCAGCAGCCCCCGGCCTCTTTACTCTGGGGCCAACGTCCTGACTTTC
size: NA; D: TRBD2; J: TRBJ2-5; V: TRBV24-1; CDR3: CATGGLAAQETQYF; DNA: TGTGCCACCGGAGGGCTAGCGGCACAAGAGACCCAGTACTTC
size: NA; D: NA; J: TRBJ1-1; V: TRBV27; CDR3: CASSYGGYRANTEAFF; DNA: TGTGCCAGCAGTTACGGGGGATACAGGGCTAACACTGAAGCTTTCTTT
size: NA; D: TRBD1; J: TRBJ1-1; V: TRBV12-3/TRBV12-4; CDR3: CASRGQENTEAFF; DNA: TGTGCCAGCAGGGGACAGGAGAACACTGAAGCTTTCTTT
size: many; D: TRBD2; J: TRBJ2-3; V: TRBV2; CDR3: CASSGASSGHTDTQYF; DNA: TGTGCCAGCAGTGGCGCGTCTAGCGGACACACAGATACGCAGTATTTT
size: NA; D: NA; J: TRBJ1-1; V: TRBV7-9; CDR3: CASSPGVTTEAFF; DNA: TGTGCCAGCAGCCCGGGGGTGACCACTGAAGCTTTCTTT
size: NA; D: NA; J: TRBJ1-3; V: TRBV2; CDR3: CASSEAGYKTGNTIYF; DNA: TGTGCCAGCAGTGAAGCAGGGTATAAAACTGGAAACACCATATATTTT
size: many; D: NA; J: TRBJ1-4; V: TRBV7-8; CDR3: CASSSPKDSHEKLFF; DNA: TGTGCCAGCAGCTCGCCAAAGGACAGCCATGAAAAACTGTTTTTT
size: NA; D: NA; J: TRBJ1-2; V: TRBV7-2; CDR3: CASSLARREEYGYTF; DNA: TGTGCCAGCAGCTTAGCTAGGCGAGAAGAGTATGGCTACACCTTC
size: NA; D: NA; J: TRBJ2-7; V: TRBV5-6; CDR3: CASSKTISYEQYF; DNA: TGTGCCAGCTCCAAGACTATCTCCTACGAGCAGTACTTC
size: many; D: TRBD2; J: TRBJ2-1; V: TRBV15; CDR3: CATSTRLAGGIYNEQFF; DNA: TGTGCCACCAGCACCCGACTAGCGGGGGGGATCTACAATGAGCAGTTCTTC
size: NA; D: NA; J: TRBJ1-1; V: TRBV29-1; CDR3: CSVEFENTEAFF; DNA: TGCAGCGTTGAATTCGAGAACACTGAAGCTTTCTTT
size: NA; D: NA; J: TRBJ2-6; V: TRBV5-1; CDR3: CASSPTAGSGANVLTF; DNA: TGCGCCAGCAGCCCCACCGCGGGATCTGGGGCCAACGTCCTGACTTTC
size: few; D: NA; J: TRBJ1-6; V: TRBV30; CDR3: CAWNLQGPGSPLHF; DNA: TGTGCCTGGAACCTCCAGGGTCCCGGGTCACCCCTCCACTTT
size: many; D: NA; J: TRBJ1-1; V: TRBV20-1; CDR3: CSAGSGRGMNTEAFF; DNA: TGCAGTGCGGGGTCGGGGCGCGGTATGAACACTGAAGCTTTCTTT
size: NA; D: NA; J: TRBJ2-6; V: TRBV5-6; CDR3: CASSRRDGSSGANVLTF; DNA: TGTGCCAGCAGTCGACGGGACGGGAGCTCTGGGGCCAACGTCCTGACTTTC
size: NA; D: TRBD2; J: TRBJ2-3; V: TRBV4-1; CDR3: CASSQPLAGASDTQYF; DNA: TGCGCCAGCAGCCAGCCTCTAGCGGGGGCCTCGGATACGCAGTATTTT
size: NA; D: TRBD2; J: TRBJ2-7; V: TRBV6-5; CDR3: CASSPPGGERGQYF; DNA: TGTGCCAGCAGTCCCCCGGGGGGAGAACGCGGGCAGTACTTC
size: few; D: TRBD2; J: TRBJ2-5; V: TRBV4-3; CDR3: CASSQERGGQETQYF; DNA: TGCGCCAGCAGCCAAGAGCGGGGGGGCCAAGAGACCCAGTACTTC
size: few; D: TRBD1; J: TRBJ1-1; V: TRBV10-3; CDR3: CAIRGQGAEAEAFF; DNA: TGTGCCATCAGGGGACAGGGGGCAGAGGCTGAAGCTTTCTTT
size: few; D: NA; J: TRBJ1-2; V: TRBV20-1; CDR3: CSARGQGGYTF; DNA: TGCAGTGCTAGAGGGCAGGGTGGCTACACCTTC
size: NA; D: NA; J: TRBJ1-2; V: TRBV29-1; CDR3: CSVAGPLGDYGYTF; DNA: TGCAGCGTCGCCGGACCCCTCGGGGACTATGGCTACACCTTC
size: few; D: NA; J: TRBJ1-2; V: TRBV7-8; CDR3: CASSTPSGAYYGYTF; DNA: TGTGCCAGCAGCACCCCCTCAGGGGCTTACTATGGCTACACCTTC
size: many; D: NA; J: TRBJ2-3; V: TRBV7-3; CDR3: CASSHQGGTDTQYF; DNA: TGTGCCAGCAGCCACCAAGGGGGCACAGATACGCAGTATTTT
size: many; D: NA; J: TRBJ1-6; V: TRBV27; CDR3: CASSRTDPLAAYNSPLHF; DNA: TGTGCCAGCAGTCGTACTGATCCGTTGGCGGCGTATAATTCACCCCTCCACTTT
size: NA; D: NA; J: TRBJ1-1; V: TRBV7-6; CDR3: CASSLKRNTEAFF; DNA: TGTGCCAGCAGCTTAAAGAGGAACACTGAAGCTTTCTTT
size: few; D: TRBD1; J: TRBJ1-2; V: TRBV5-1; CDR3: CASGLGQGNYGYTF; DNA: TGCGCCAGCGGTCTAGGACAGGGCAACTATGGCTACACCTTC
size: NA; D: TRBD1; J: TRBJ1-2; V: TRBV6-6; CDR3: CASSYNEGTGYGYTF; DNA: TGTGCCAGCAGTTACAACGAGGGGACAGGCTATGGCTACACCTTC
size: NA; D: NA; J: TRBJ2-1; V: TRBV19; CDR3: CASSLGSWVDEQFF; DNA: TGTGCCAGTAGTCTAGGGTCTTGGGTCGATGAGCAGTTCTTC
size: many; D: NA; J: TRBJ2-1; V: TRBV2; CDR3: CASSRITTGLPQFF; DNA: TGTGCCAGCAGTCGGATTACGACCGGACTACCGCAGTTCTTC
size: many; D: TRBD2; J: TRBJ2-2; V: TRBV12-3/TRBV12-4; CDR3: CASSQTSGGRTGELFF; DNA: TGTGCCAGCAGCCAGACTAGCGGGGGGAGAACCGGGGAGCTGTTTTTT
size: NA; D: NA; J: TRBJ1-1; V: TRBV7-2; CDR3: CASVIGQEAFF; DNA: TGTGCCAGCGTAATTGGACAGGAAGCTTTCTTT
size: NA; D: TRBD2; J: TRBJ2-3; V: TRBV20-1; CDR3: CSASLGGGIHTDTQYF; DNA: TGCAGTGCTAGTTTGGGCGGGGGGATACACACAGATACGCAGTATTTT
size: NA; D: NA; J: TRBJ1-2; V: TRBV16; CDR3: CASSQSATEGPLLRGGYTF; DNA: TGTGCCAGCAGCCAATCGGCTACAGAGGGCCCCCTTCTTCGGGGAGGCTACACCTTC